Listed below are T cell receptor beta chains from one sample, sequenced in a study of cytomegalovirus exposure and HLA in healthy donors. Produced via immunoSEQ multiplex PCR; TCRdb's table is partial and in-frame only. The sample records 100,000 to 150,000 clones, over 60% being singletons. Sequences were obtained from PBMCs. The receptors originated from a man between 50 and 59 years old in good health and CMV-seronegative. CDR3s leave out the opening cysteine and the closing phenylalanine or tryptophan.

TRBV14	TRBJ2-2	13	ASSQYARNTGELF
TRBV6-1	TRBJ1-2	11	ASSEAAYSGYT
TRBV28	TRBJ1-3	13	ASSQGNLGGNTIY
TRBV29-1	TRBJ2-7	12	SVEAGRSPYEQY
TRBV5-1	TRBJ2-2	15	ASSQKKTGGNTGELF
TRBV11-2	TRBJ1-2	14	ATSTHRTGILAGYT
TRBV30	TRBJ2-7	10	AWSKQEGEQY
TRBV28	TRBJ1-4	12	ASTPGGTNEKLF
TRBV19	TRBJ2-2	12	ASSIVGSNGELF
TRBV5-1	TRBJ2-1	13	ASSLETSGVGEQF
TRBV2	TRBJ2-5	14	ASSGTSGGRGETQY
TRBV7-9	TRBJ1-4	13	ASSLVGPTDEKLF
TRBV7-2	TRBJ1-2	12	ASSLGTGLHGYT
TRBV7-2	TRBJ2-1	14	ASSLAVGGTYNEQF
TRBV7-2	TRBJ2-7	14	ASSLGLRQRNSEQY
TRBV7-3	TRBJ1-1	11	ASSLGGQGEAF
TRBV6-1	TRBJ1-2	12	ASSERGRDYGYT
TRBV6-1	TRBJ1-6	13	ASTPRGADNSPLH
TRBV7-3	TRBJ2-2	13	ASSPSTAAIGELF
TRBV4-1	TRBJ1-5	17	ASSQSYKQGNEGNQPQH
TRBV19	TRBJ1-1	15	ASSAGTGVGPNTEAF
TRBV18	TRBJ1-2	12	ASSPNGQGPFGT
TRBV15	TRBJ1-1	13	ATSRGPWRDNEAF
TRBV2	TRBJ1-2	13	ASSESEEGLNGYT
TRBV7-9	TRBJ1-5	10	ASSIGQGPQH
TRBV10-3	TRBJ1-6	12	ATKEQGFDSPLH
TRBV6-6	TRBJ2-7	12	ASSYSGTSHEQY
TRBV4-3	TRBJ2-7	15	ASSQGAGGSGGYEQY
TRBV4-3	TRBJ2-7	13	ASSAWAGGRGEQY
TRBV19	TRBJ2-1	11	ASRSSGGNEQF
TRBV6-6	TRBJ2-1	13	ASTPRDRVVNEQF
TRBV11-2	TRBJ2-1	15	ASSSGKLAGGPHEQF
TRBV7-9	TRBJ2-7	12	ASSLGLAGREQY
TRBV12-1	TRBJ2-2	14	ASSWPRARDTGELF
TRBV7-2	TRBJ2-3	12	ASSPEAGEDTQY
TRBV30	TRBJ1-2	9	AWSATEGYT
TRBV29-1	TRBJ1-1	12	SVKDRNWGTEAF
TRBV6-6	TRBJ1-1	12	ASSYDSMNTEAF
TRBV6-6	TRBJ2-1	13	ASSYSGGKGNEQF
TRBV5-1	TRBJ1-6	12	ASSFGENNSPLH
TRBV6-1	TRBJ1-1	12	ANQDRGQNTEAF
TRBV9	TRBJ2-5	12	ASSPLGGLQTQY
TRBV6-5	TRBJ2-1	10	ASLGQGDEQF
TRBV9	TRBJ2-7	13	ASSLGLADSYEQY
TRBV6-5	TRBJ2-7	13	ASSYSTENSYEQY
TRBV15	TRBJ2-5	17	ATSRVPSRTSGDQETQY
TRBV6-6	TRBJ1-6	12	ASSWDRKNSPLH
TRBV4-2	TRBJ1-5	12	ASSQGTEIQPQH
TRBV6-1	TRBJ2-1	13	ASSERTGGSNEQF
TRBV2	TRBJ1-2	12	ASSVGSGSYGYT
TRBV14	TRBJ2-1	11	ASSQNLADEQF
TRBV5-1	TRBJ1-4	12	ASSWGQGREKLF
TRBV5-5	TRBJ1-4	11	ASSWTEAEKLF
TRBV6-5	TRBJ1-2	9	ASRLDRAYT
TRBV11-2	TRBJ1-2	12	ASSMRVRVYGYT
TRBV19	TRBJ1-5	13	ASSRGTGTPQPQH
TRBV9	TRBJ2-6	14	ASVRGVGSGANVLT
TRBV18	TRBJ2-2	12	ASSPGPNTGELF
TRBV28	TRBJ1-5	12	ASSLDRNNQPQH